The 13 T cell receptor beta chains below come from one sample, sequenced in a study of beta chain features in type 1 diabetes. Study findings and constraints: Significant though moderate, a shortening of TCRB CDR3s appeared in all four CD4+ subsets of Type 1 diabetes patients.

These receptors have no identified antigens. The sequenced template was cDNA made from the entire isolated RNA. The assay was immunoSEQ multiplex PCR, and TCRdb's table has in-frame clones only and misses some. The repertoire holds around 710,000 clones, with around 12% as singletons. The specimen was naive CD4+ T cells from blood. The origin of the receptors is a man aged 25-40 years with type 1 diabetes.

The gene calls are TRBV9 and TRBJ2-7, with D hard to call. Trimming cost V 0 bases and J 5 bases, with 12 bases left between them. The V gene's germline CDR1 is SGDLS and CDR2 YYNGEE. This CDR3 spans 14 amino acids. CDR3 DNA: TGTGCCAGCAGCGTAGCACTGGGGTCCCACGAGCAGTACTTC. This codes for CASSVALGSHEQYF.

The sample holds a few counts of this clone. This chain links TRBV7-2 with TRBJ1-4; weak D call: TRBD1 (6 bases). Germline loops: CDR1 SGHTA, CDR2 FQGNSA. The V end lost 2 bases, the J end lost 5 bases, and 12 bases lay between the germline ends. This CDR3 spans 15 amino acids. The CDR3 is CASSLYGTPNEKLFF. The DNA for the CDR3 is TGTGCCAGCAGCTTATATGGGACACCCAATGAAAAACTGTTTTTT.

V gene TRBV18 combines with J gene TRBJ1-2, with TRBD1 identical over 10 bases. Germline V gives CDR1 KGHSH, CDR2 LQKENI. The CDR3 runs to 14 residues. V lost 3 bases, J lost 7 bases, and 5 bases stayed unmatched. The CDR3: CASSPDRGSGGYTF. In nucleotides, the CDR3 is TGTGCCAGCTCACCGGACAGGGGGTCTGGTGGCTACACCTTC.

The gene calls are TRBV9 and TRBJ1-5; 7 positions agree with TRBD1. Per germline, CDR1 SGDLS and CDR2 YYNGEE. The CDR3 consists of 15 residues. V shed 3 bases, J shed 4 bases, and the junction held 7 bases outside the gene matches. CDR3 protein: CASSGGGAGNQPQHF. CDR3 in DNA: TGTGCCAGCAGCGGAGGGGGCGCGGGGAATCAGCCCCAGCATTTT.

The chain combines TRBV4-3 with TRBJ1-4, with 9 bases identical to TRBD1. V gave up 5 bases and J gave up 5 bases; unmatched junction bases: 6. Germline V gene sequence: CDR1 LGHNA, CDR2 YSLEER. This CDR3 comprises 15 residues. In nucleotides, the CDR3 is TGCGCCAGCAGCGATCCGGGACAGGGCAATGAAAAACTGTTTTTT. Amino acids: CASSDPGQGNEKLFF.

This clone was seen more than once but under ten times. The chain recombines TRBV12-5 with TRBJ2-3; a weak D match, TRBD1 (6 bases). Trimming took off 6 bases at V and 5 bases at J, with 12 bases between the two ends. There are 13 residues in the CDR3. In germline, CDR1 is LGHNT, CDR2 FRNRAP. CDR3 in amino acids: CASGEQGRDTQYF. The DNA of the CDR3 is TGTGCTAGTGGCGAACAGGGCCGAGATACGCAGTATTTT.

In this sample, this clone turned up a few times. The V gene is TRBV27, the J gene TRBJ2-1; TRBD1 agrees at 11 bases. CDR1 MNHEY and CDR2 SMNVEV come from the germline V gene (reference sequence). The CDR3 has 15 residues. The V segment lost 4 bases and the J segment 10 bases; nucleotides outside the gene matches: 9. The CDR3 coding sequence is TGTGCCAGCAGTTCTACTGGGACAGGGGGTGGGGAGCAGTTCTTC. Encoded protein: CASSSTGTGGGEQFF.

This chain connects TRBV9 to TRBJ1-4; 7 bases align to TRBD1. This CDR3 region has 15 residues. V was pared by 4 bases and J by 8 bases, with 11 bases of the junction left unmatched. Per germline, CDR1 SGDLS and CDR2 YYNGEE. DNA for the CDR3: TGTGCCAGCAGCCCCCAAACAGGGGAGGCGGAAAAACTGTTTTTT. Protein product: CASSPQTGEAEKLFF.

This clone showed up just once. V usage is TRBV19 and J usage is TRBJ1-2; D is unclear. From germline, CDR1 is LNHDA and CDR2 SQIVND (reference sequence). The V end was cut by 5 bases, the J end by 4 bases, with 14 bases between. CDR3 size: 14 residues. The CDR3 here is CASSVPLQLYGYTF. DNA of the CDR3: TGTGCCAGTAGTGTACCCCTCCAGCTCTATGGCTACACCTTC.

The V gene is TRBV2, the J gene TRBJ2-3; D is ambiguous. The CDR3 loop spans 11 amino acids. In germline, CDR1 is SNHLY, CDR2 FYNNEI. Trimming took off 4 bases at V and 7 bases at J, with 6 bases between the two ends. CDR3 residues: CASSGRYTQYF. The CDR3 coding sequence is TGTGCCAGCAGTGGGAGATATACGCAGTATTTT. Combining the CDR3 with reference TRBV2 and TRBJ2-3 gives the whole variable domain EPEVTQTPSHQVTQMGQEVILRCVPISNHLYFYWYRQILGQKVEFLVSFYNNEISEKSEIFDDQFSVERPDGSNFTLKIRSTKLEDSAMYFCASSGRYTQYFGPGTRLTVL.

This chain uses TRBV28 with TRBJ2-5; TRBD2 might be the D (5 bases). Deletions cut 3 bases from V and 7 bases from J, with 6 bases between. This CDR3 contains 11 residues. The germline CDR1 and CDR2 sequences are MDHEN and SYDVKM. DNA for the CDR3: TGTGCCAGCAGTTTTGGGAGGACCCAGTACTTC. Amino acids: CASSFGRTQYF.

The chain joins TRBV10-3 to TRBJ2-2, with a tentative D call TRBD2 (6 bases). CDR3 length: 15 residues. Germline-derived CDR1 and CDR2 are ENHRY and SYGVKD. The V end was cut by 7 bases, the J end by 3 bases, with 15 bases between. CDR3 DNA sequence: TGTGCCATCACGGTTCCGGGGGAAGACACCGGGGAGCTGTTTTTT. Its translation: CAITVPGEDTGELFF.

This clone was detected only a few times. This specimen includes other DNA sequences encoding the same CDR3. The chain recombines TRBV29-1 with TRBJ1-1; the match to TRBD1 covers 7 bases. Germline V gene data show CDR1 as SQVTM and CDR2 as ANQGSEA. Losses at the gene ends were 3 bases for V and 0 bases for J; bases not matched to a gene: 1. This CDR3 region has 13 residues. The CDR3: CSVEGQMNTEAFF. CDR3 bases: TGCAGCGTTGAGGGACAGATGAACACTGAAGCTTTCTTT.